Following are 5 T cell receptor beta chains from one sample sequenced in a study of shared clonotypes between healthy human individuals. Produced via immunoSEQ multiplex PCR; TCRdb's table is partial and in-frame only. The sample records 850,000 to 1,200,000 clones, 65% to 80% being singletons. Specimen: memory CD4+ T cells sorted from blood. The subset denotes: CD45RA-negative fraction. Every receptor here comes from a man aged 18 to 29 in good health.

The CDR3: CASSPGTGGNYGYTF. CDR3 nucleotide sequence: TGTGCCAGCAGTCCCGGGACAGGGGGCAACTATGGCTACACCTTC. The chain combines TRBV6-1 with TRBJ1-2; 12 bases map to TRBD1. The V segment lost 5 bases and the J segment 2 bases; nucleotides outside the gene matches: 3. This CDR3 region has 15 residues. CDR1 is MNHNS, CDR2 SASEGT, per germline.

This clone was observed a handful of times. This chain links TRBV2 with TRBJ1-6, with TRBD1 identical over 8 bases. This CDR3 is 14 amino acids long. V lost 6 bases and J lost 7; bases outside the gene matches: 5. Germline CDR1 SNHLY, CDR2 FYNNEI. CDR3 coding DNA: TGTGCCAGCAGGGGACAGGTTGGCAATTCACCCCTCCACTTT. Translating it yields CASRGQVGNSPLHF.

The gene calls are TRBV10-2 and TRBJ1-4; D may be TRBD1 (6 bases). This CDR3 comprises 18 residues. The V end was cut by 5 bases, the J end by 7 bases, with 26 bases between. CDR1 and CDR2 (germline): WSHSY, SAAADI. CDR3 DNA sequence: TGCGCCAGCAGTCTGGACAGCTCAGATCCCAATCGGGGTGAAAAACTGTTTTTT. Protein sequence: CASSLDSSDPNRGEKLFF.

The genes are TRBV5-5 and TRBJ2-7; 9 nucleotides match TRBD1. Germline V lookup: CDR1 SGHKS, CDR2 YYEKEE (reference sequence). V dropped 4 bases and J dropped 2; count of bases not matched to a gene: 10. The CDR3 totals 16 residues. The CDR3 DNA follows: TGTGCCAGCAGCCCGAGGCTAGGGACAGGGACCTACGAGCAGTACTTC. This codes for CASSPRLGTGTYEQYF.

The chain links TRBV5-1 to TRBJ2-2, with unresolved D. V dropped 1 base and J dropped 0 bases, with 7 bases sitting between them. Germline V lookup: CDR1 SGHRS, CDR2 YFSETQ. The CDR3 is 15 residues long. The CDR3 reads CASSLSYANTGELFF. Written as DNA, the CDR3 is TGCGCCAGCAGCTTGAGCTACGCGAACACCGGGGAGCTGTTTTTT.